The rows below give T cell receptor beta chains drawn from one sample of a study of radiation and T cells in renal cell carcinoma. The method was immunoSEQ multiplex PCR; TCRdb's version includes in-frame clones alone and lacks a portion of them. The sample includes about 140,000 clones, around four fifths of them seen just once. This material consisted of blood, taken from a patient whose treatment included radiotherapy and nephrectomy. The receptors were gathered from a woman between 45 and 60 years old with renal cell carcinoma. Each CDR3 is given with its conserved first and last residue. A D gene is named only where the DNA matches it firmly. Size is stated for part of the rows, as once, few or many counts, or as a class when the clone is expanded.

size	D	V	J	CDR3	DNA
few	.	TRBV7-2	TRBJ2-1	CASSLEAGYNEQFF	TGTGCCAGCAGCTTAGAGGCGGGGTACAATGAGCAGTTCTTC
.	TRBD1	TRBV6-5	TRBJ2-2	CASSRDRANTGELFF	TGTGCCAGCAGTCGAGACAGGGCGAACACCGGGGAGCTGTTTTTT
.	.	TRBV5-1	TRBJ2-2	CASSENPGANTGELFF	TGCGCCAGCAGCGAAAATCCGGGGGCGAACACCGGGGAGCTGTTTTTT
.	TRBD1	TRBV5-1	TRBJ1-6	CASSLQTGDSPLHF	TGCGCCAGCTCCCTTCAAACAGGGGATTCACCCCTCCACTTT
once	.	TRBV4-3	TRBJ1-1	CASSQEGTRNTEAFF	TGCGCCAGCAGCCAAGAAGGCACACGGAACACTGAAGCTTTCTTT
.	TRBD1	TRBV25-1	TRBJ2-3	CASSRGFTRTDTQYF	TGTGCCAGCAGCAGGGGGTTTACCCGCACAGATACGCAGTATTTT
.	.	TRBV5-1	TRBJ1-4	CASSPSGTREKLFF	TGCGCCAGCAGCCCATCCGGGACTCGAGAAAAACTGTTTTTT
.	TRBD1	TRBV30	TRBJ1-5	CAWSPRTGTGPQHF	TGTGCCTGGAGTCCCAGGACAGGTACGGGGCCCCAGCATTTT
.	.	TRBV2	TRBJ2-3	CASRGAADTQYF	TGTGCCAGCAGGGGGGCGGCAGATACGCAGTATTTT
.	TRBD1	TRBV7-2	TRBJ1-1	CASSLTGWVDTEAFF	TGTGCCAGCAGCTTGACAGGGTGGGTGGACACTGAAGCTTTCTTT
.	TRBD1	TRBV6-6	TRBJ2-7	CASSRTGSYEQYF	TGTGCCAGCAGCCGGACAGGGTCCTACGAGCAGTACTTC
.	TRBD2	TRBV5-1	TRBJ2-5	CASGISGGEETQYF	TGCGCCAGCGGAATTAGCGGGGGGGAAGAGACCCAGTACTTC
many	.	TRBV30	TRBJ2-5	CAWSGLETQYF	TGTGCCTGGAGTGGGCTCGAGACCCAGTACTTC
.	.	TRBV4-3	TRBJ2-7	CASGGIAESYEQYF	TGCGCCAGCGGCGGGATAGCGGAGAGCTACGAGCAGTACTTC
.	.	TRBV15	TRBJ2-2	CATSRDDWTGELFF	TGTGCCACCAGCAGAGATGATTGGACCGGGGAGCTGTTTTTT
.	TRBD1	TRBV6-1	TRBJ1-2	CASVGQGALSYGYTF	TGTGCCAGTGTGGGACAGGGGGCTTTAAGCTATGGCTACACCTTC
.	.	TRBV4-3	TRBJ1-5	CASSQYVANQPQHF	TGCGCCAGCAGCCAATATGTCGCCAATCAGCCCCAGCATTTT
.	TRBD1	TRBV7-8	TRBJ2-5	CASSLTGTGVGTQYF	TGTGCCAGCAGCCTTACCGGGACAGGGGTGGGGACCCAGTACTTC
.	TRBD1	TRBV28	TRBJ2-7	CASRTGTGGPYEQYF	TGTGCCAGCAGAACCGGGACAGGGGGGCCCTACGAGCAGTACTTC
once	.	TRBV5-4	TRBJ1-1	CASSPTGDTEAFF	TGTGCCAGCAGCCCAACAGGCGACACTGAAGCTTTCTTT
.	.	TRBV15	TRBJ2-5	CATSRDRGGETQYF	TGTGCCACCAGCAGAGATAGAGGGGGGGAGACCCAGTACTTC
.	.	TRBV14	TRBJ2-5	CASRQGVETQYF	TGTGCCAGCAGACAAGGGGTAGAGACCCAGTACTTC
.	.	TRBV15	TRBJ2-3	CATSRGAGTDTQYF	TGTGCCACCAGCAGGGGGGCGGGCACAGATACGCAGTATTTT
.	.	TRBV9	TRBJ1-4	CASSASQATNEKLFF	TGTGCCAGCAGCGCCAGTCAAGCAACTAATGAAAAACTGTTTTTT
.	.	TRBV5-1	TRBJ2-1	CASSLASQVYGEQFF	TGCGCCAGCAGCTTGGCGTCACAGGTATATGGTGAGCAGTTCTTC
.	TRBD2	TRBV9	TRBJ2-7	CASSMGLAGYSYEQYF	TGTGCCAGCAGCATGGGACTAGCGGGTTACTCCTACGAGCAGTACTTC
.	TRBD2	TRBV5-5	TRBJ2-1	CASSLEPAGGSDEQFF	TGTGCCAGCAGCTTGGAGCCGGCGGGAGGGAGCGATGAGCAGTTCTTC
.	.	TRBV4-3	TRBJ2-1	CASSATRYNEQFF	TGCGCCAGCAGCGCCACTAGATACAATGAGCAGTTCTTC
.	.	TRBV18	TRBJ2-3	CASQDSVRDTQYF	TGTGCCAGCCAGGACTCTGTGCGCGATACGCAGTATTTT
.	.	TRBV5-1	TRBJ2-7	CASSPGLSDEQYF	TGCGCCAGCAGCCCGGGGCTGTCGGACGAGCAGTACTTC
once	.	TRBV7-2	TRBJ1-2	CASSLAIPSGGVGYTF	TGTGCCAGCAGCTTAGCGATCCCATCTGGTGGAGTTGGCTACACCTTC
few	.	TRBV5-6	TRBJ1-4	CASSPPGHGKLFF	TGTGCCAGCAGCCCACCGGGACACGGGAAACTGTTTTTT
.	.	TRBV9	TRBJ1-4	CASSENRNHEKLFF	TGTGCCAGCAGCGAAAACAGAAATCACGAAAAACTGTTTTTT
.	TRBD2	TRBV14	TRBJ2-1	CASSNSGPYKNNEQFF	TGTGCCAGCAGTAATAGCGGGCCATATAAAAACAATGAGCAGTTCTTC
few	.	TRBV5-1	TRBJ2-3	CASSLGEVTDTQYF	TGCGCCAGCAGCTTGGGTGAGGTCACAGATACGCAGTATTTT
few	TRBD2	TRBV5-1	TRBJ2-7	CASSSRAGGVLSYEQYF	TGCGCCAGCAGCTCAAGGGCGGGAGGCGTTTTATCCTACGAGCAGTACTTC
.	.	TRBV10-1	TRBJ2-3	CASSESIGSDTQYF	TGCGCCAGCAGTGAGTCGATCGGGTCAGATACGCAGTATTTT